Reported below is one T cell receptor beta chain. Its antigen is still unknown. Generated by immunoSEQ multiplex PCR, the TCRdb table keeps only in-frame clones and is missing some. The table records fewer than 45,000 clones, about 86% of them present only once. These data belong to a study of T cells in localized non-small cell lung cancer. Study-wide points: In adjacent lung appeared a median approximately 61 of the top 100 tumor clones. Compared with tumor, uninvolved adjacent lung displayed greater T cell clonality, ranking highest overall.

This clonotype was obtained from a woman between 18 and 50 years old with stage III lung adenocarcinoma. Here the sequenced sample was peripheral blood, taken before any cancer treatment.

The CDR3 DNA is TGTGCCAGCAGCTCTGGACAGGTTAACACAGATACGCAGTATTTT. It codes for CASSSGQVNTDTQYF. V gene TRBV7-9 combines with J gene TRBJ2-3, with 7 bases identical to TRBD1. Germline V gene sequence: CDR1 SEHNR, CDR2 FQNEAQ (reference sequence). J was trimmed by 2 bases and V by 4 bases; bases with no gene match: 6. CDR3 length: 15 amino acids.